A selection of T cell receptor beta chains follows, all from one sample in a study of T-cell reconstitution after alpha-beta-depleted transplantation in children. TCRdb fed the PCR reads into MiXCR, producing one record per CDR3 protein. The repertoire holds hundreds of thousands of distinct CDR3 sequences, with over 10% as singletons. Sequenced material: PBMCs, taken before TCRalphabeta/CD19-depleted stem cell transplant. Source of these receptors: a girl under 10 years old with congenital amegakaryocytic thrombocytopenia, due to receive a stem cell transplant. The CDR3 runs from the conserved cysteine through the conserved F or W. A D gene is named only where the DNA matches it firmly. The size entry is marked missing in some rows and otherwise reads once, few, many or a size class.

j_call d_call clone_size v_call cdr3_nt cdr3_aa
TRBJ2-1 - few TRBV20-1 TGCAGTGCTAGAGATATGGTGGGCTCCTACAATGAGCAGTTCTTC CSARDMVGSYNEQFF
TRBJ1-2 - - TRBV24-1 TGTGCCACCCCTCCGAGGGAGCCCCCTCTCCCGTACACCTTC CATPPREPPLPYTF
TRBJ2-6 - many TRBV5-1 TGCGCCAGCAGCTTGGACGGTACTGGGGCCAACGTCCTGACTTTC CASSLDGTGANVLTF
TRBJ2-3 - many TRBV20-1 TGCAGTGCTCCACCTCAGGGGTCTGGATTCACAGATACGCAGTATTTT CSAPPQGSGFTDTQYF
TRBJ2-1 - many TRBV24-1 TGTGCCACCAGTGATGGATTCCAGCGGGACAATTACAATGAGCAGTTCTTC CATSDGFQRDNYNEQFF
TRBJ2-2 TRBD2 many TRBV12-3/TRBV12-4 TGTGCCAGCAGTTTAAATAGGTGGGAGGGCTCCGGGGAGCTGTTTTTT CASSLNRWEGSGELFF
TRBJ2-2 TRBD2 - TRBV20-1 TGCAGTGCTAGAGACGGGCGGGAGGGCACCGGGGAGCTGTTTTTT CSARDGREGTGELFF
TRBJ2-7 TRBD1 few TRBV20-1 TGCAGTGCTAGATGGGGGACAGGGAGCTCCTACGAGCAGTACTTC CSARWGTGSSYEQYF
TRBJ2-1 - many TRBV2 TGTGCCAGCAGTCAGACACACCAATATCCCGATGAGCAGTTCTTC CASSQTHQYPDEQFF
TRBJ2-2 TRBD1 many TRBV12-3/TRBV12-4 TGTGCCAGCAGCACCGGGACAGGGACAGCCGGGGAGCTGTTTTTT CASSTGTGTAGELFF
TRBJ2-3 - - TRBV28 TGTGCCAGCAGTTTAGGGGGCCACACAGATACGCAGTATTTT CASSLGGHTDTQYF
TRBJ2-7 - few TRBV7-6 TGTGCCAGCAGCCAATACCTAGGGGGTGACGAGCAGTACTTC CASSQYLGGDEQYF
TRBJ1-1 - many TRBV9 TGTGCCAGCAGCCCCCCGGGGAGCACTGAAGCTTTCTTT CASSPPGSTEAFF
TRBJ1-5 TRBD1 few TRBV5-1 TGCGCCAGCTCACCGGGACAGGAGAATCAGCCCCAGCATTTT CASSPGQENQPQHF
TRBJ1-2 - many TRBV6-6 TGTGCCAGCAGTTACTCGAGGGCCAGCAAAGGCACCTTC CASSYSRASKGTF
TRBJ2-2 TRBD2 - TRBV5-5 TGTGCCAGCAGCCTCGCTCGGTTAGCGGGAGTCCCCGGGGAGCTGTTTTTT CASSLARLAGVPGELFF
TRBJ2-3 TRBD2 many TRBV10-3 TGTGCCATCAGCCGAGGGCTAGCGGGAGCAGATACGCAGTATTTT CAISRGLAGADTQYF
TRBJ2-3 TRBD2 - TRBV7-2 TGTGCCAGCAGCTTATATACTAGCGGTATAGATACGCAGTATTTT CASSLYTSGIDTQYF
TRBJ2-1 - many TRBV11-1 TGTGCCAGCAGCACTAGTTACATCCTCAATGAGCAGTTCTTC CASSTSYILNEQFF
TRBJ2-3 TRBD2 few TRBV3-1 TGTGCCAGCAGCCAAGATTGGCTAGCGGGAGTGACAGATACGCAGTATTTT CASSQDWLAGVTDTQYF
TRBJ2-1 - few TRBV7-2 TGTGCCAGCAGCTTATTGGGAGTATCCTACAATGAGCAGTTCTTC CASSLLGVSYNEQFF
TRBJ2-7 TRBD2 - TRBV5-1 TGCGCCAGCAGCTTGGGTGCGCGGGAGCGAACCTACGAGCAGTACTTC CASSLGARERTYEQYF
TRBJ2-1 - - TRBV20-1 TGCAGTGCTGGAAGAGCGGGCCTGACCTACAATGAGCAGTTCTTC CSAGRAGLTYNEQFF
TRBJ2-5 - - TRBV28 TGTGCCAGCAGTTTAGGGGGGACTCTTCAAGAGACCCAGTACTTC CASSLGGTLQETQYF
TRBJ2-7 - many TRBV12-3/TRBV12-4 TGTGCCAGCAGTTCCCCCACCGCGGTAGGGCTCCCCTACGAGCAGTACTTC CASSSPTAVGLPYEQYF
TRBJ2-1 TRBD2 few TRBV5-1 TGCGCCAGCAGCTTGGCCCCTAGCGGGAGTAACAGTGAGCAGTTCTTC CASSLAPSGSNSEQFF
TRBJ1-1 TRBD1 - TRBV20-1 TGCTGTGCTAGAGATGAAGGGTGGACAGGGGTCGGCACTGAAGCTTTCTTT CCARDEGWTGVGTEAFF
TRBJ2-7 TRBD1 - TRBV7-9 TGTGCCAGCAGCTTAGGAGGGACAGACGCCTACGAGCAGTACTTC CASSLGGTDAYEQYF
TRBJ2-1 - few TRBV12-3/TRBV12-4 TGTGCCAGCAGTCCCCGAACCCCCTCGACGGGCAATGAGCAGTTCTTC CASSPRTPSTGNEQFF
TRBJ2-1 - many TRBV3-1 TGTGCCAGCAGCCAAGTTTCGCGAGATAATGAGCAGTTCTTC CASSQVSRDNEQFF
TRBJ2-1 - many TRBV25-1 TGTGCCAGCAGTGAATACAATGAGCAGTTCTTC CASSEYNEQFF
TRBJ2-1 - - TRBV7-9 TGTGCCAGCAGCTTTTTGGGGCGGGAAGGAACCTACAATGAGCAGTTCTTC CASSFLGREGTYNEQFF
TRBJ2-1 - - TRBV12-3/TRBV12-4 TGTGCCAGCAGTTTCCGGGACTCCCTCTCCAATGAGCAGTTCTTC CASSFRDSLSNEQFF
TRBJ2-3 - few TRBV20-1 TGCAGTGCTAGCCCCGACTTACTAGCAGCCACAGATACGCAGTATTTT CSASPDLLAATDTQYF
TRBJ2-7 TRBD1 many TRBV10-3 TGTGCCATCAGTGGAGACAGGGATCGAAACGAGCAGTACTTC CAISGDRDRNEQYF
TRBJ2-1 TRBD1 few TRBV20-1 TGCAGTGCTAGGGTTCGAGACAGGGGGGATGAGCAGTTCTTC CSARVRDRGDEQFF
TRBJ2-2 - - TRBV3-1 TGTGCCAGCAGTTTAAGGGGGGAGCTGTCTTTT CASSLRGELSF
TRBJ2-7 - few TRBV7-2 TGTGCCAGCAGCGGACAGCCCTACGAGCAGTACTTC CASSGQPYEQYF
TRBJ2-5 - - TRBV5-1 TGCGCCAGCAGCTTTGGTACCCGGTACCAAGAGACCCAGTACTTC CASSFGTRYQETQYF
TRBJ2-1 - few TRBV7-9 TGTGCCAGCAGTTATAGCGGCCCTTCCCGGGTTCGAGAGCAGTTCTTC CASSYSGPSRVREQFF
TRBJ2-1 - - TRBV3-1 TGTGCCAGCAGCCAAGGGGGGGAGTACAATGAGCAGTTCTTC CASSQGGEYNEQFF
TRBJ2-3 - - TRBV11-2 TGTGCCAGCAGCTTAGGGGGGCCTTTGTGGGAGGTCCCAGATACGCAGTATTTT CASSLGGPLWEVPDTQYF
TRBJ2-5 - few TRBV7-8 TGTGCCAGCAGCTTAGTAGGGTTGCGGGAAGAGACCCAGTACTTC CASSLVGLREETQYF
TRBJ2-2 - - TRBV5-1 TGCGCCAGCAGCTTGGAGGGGCCTGGCACCGGGGAGCTGTTTTTT CASSLEGPGTGELFF
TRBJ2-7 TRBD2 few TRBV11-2 TGTGCCAGCAGCTTAGATAGCCTAGCGGGAGTGCATCCCGACTACGAGCAGTACTTC CASSLDSLAGVHPDYEQYF
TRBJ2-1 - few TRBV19 TGTGCCAGTAGTATACCTGCGCGGCTAGCGACTTACAATGAGCAGTTCTTC CASSIPARLATYNEQFF
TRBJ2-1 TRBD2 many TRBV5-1 TGCGCCAGCAGAGACTCTAGCGGGAGTAGGAATGAGCAGTTCTTC CASRDSSGSRNEQFF